Listed below are T cell receptor beta chains from one sample, sequenced in a study of blood T cell repertoires in COVID-19. Here immunoSEQ multiplex PCR was the method, and the copy in TCRdb shows in-frame clones only, minus some. The sample lists about 200,000 clones, around 89% seen once, with about 8.1% in the top ten. Input material: PBMCs or T cells enriched from blood (not recorded which). These receptors were obtained from a woman aged 18-29 years who had recovered from COVID-19. Each CDR3 is given without its conserved first and last residue. The D gene is left open where the match is weak.

CDR3 protein: SVGAPYEQY
D gene: NA
V gene: TRBV29-1

CDR3 protein: ASSHPGGLSNYEQY
D gene: TRBD2
V gene: TRBV4-1

CDR3 protein: ASREDRGGSNQPQH
D gene: TRBD1
V gene: TRBV19

CDR3 protein: AWRFSLVISNEQF
D gene: NA
V gene: TRBV30

CDR3 protein: ASSPPRAGVMNTEAF
D gene: NA
V gene: TRBV18

CDR3 protein: ASSGQGVYEQY
D gene: TRBD1
V gene: TRBV2

CDR3 protein: ASSLPGTGEEKLF
D gene: TRBD1
V gene: TRBV5-6

CDR3 protein: ASSLGAGVSGNTIY
D gene: NA
V gene: TRBV7-9

CDR3 protein: ASSFSNGQPQH
D gene: NA
V gene: TRBV12-3/TRBV12-4

CDR3 protein: ASSLSGARNTIY
D gene: NA
V gene: TRBV13

CDR3 protein: ASSLSGGKETQY
D gene: TRBD2
V gene: TRBV5-4

CDR3 protein: ASSSPQGSYNSPLH
D gene: NA
V gene: TRBV28

CDR3 protein: ASSPPQGNTIY
D gene: NA
V gene: TRBV28

CDR3 protein: ATSRDPQGHKNIQY
D gene: NA
V gene: TRBV15

CDR3 protein: ASSLKGSGSPQH
D gene: NA
V gene: TRBV7-3

CDR3 protein: ASSKGQGVVNEQF
D gene: TRBD1
V gene: TRBV28

CDR3 protein: ATSGRIGEQF
D gene: NA
V gene: TRBV24-1

CDR3 protein: ASRETMRNTIY
D gene: NA
V gene: TRBV19

CDR3 protein: ASSFGTANEKLF
D gene: TRBD1
V gene: TRBV5-6

CDR3 protein: ASGINGGTNIQY
D gene: TRBD2
V gene: TRBV12-5

CDR3 protein: ASSGVPMRTDTQY
D gene: NA
V gene: TRBV19

CDR3 protein: ASSPGGSGNTIY
D gene: NA
V gene: TRBV5-5

CDR3 protein: ASSSGQGIEKLF
D gene: TRBD1
V gene: TRBV7-6

CDR3 protein: SVSYRETDTQY
D gene: NA
V gene: TRBV29-1

CDR3 protein: ASSSREGLQY
D gene: TRBD2
V gene: TRBV9

CDR3 protein: ASSFLVAGESDTQY
D gene: TRBD2
V gene: TRBV7-8

CDR3 protein: SASWGDRGNYGYT
D gene: TRBD1
V gene: TRBV20-1

CDR3 protein: ATSDFGEEGYT
D gene: NA
V gene: TRBV24-1

CDR3 protein: ATKPSGVSNQPQH
D gene: NA
V gene: TRBV19

CDR3 protein: ASSPFRGITYNEQF
D gene: NA
V gene: TRBV7-8

CDR3 protein: ASSFLRSGRMGGYT
D gene: NA
V gene: TRBV27

CDR3 protein: ASSLSPSFHNSPLH
D gene: NA
V gene: TRBV28

CDR3 protein: TSSQEKYSAEAF
D gene: NA
V gene: TRBV1

CDR3 protein: ASSQAGGTLETQY
D gene: TRBD1
V gene: TRBV4-1

CDR3 protein: ASSVVPGPIGPLH
D gene: NA
V gene: TRBV9

CDR3 protein: ASSAGLAGGNEQF
D gene: TRBD2
V gene: TRBV9

CDR3 protein: ASSRDIGNQPQH
D gene: NA
V gene: TRBV18

CDR3 protein: ASSIGGNYGYT
D gene: NA
V gene: TRBV19

CDR3 protein: ASEGTALGNTIY
D gene: TRBD1
V gene: TRBV25-1

CDR3 protein: AWSMAVAGVTDTQY
D gene: TRBD2
V gene: TRBV30

CDR3 protein: ASSDHRENEKLF
D gene: NA
V gene: TRBV2

CDR3 protein: ASSLLAGAGELF
D gene: NA
V gene: TRBV7-3

CDR3 protein: ASRLRDRPTGELF
D gene: TRBD1
V gene: TRBV28

CDR3 protein: ASFRTGNNEQF
D gene: TRBD1
V gene: TRBV5-1

CDR3 protein: ASSLGAGTASADTQY
D gene: TRBD1
V gene: TRBV7-9

CDR3 protein: ASSASVYGYT
D gene: NA
V gene: TRBV9

CDR3 protein: ASSETKDRSLH
D gene: TRBD1
V gene: TRBV25-1

CDR3 protein: ASSRTAWRDSSGNTIY
D gene: TRBD1
V gene: TRBV18